What follows is one T cell receptor (beta chain) and its context. Its antigen remains undetermined. Within one base of it there is no much larger clone, and no base qualities were kept. The library was prepared using multiplex PCR. TCRdb names Illumina HiSeq 4000 as the instrument used. TCR beta libraries were built with iRepertoire HTBI primers and Arm-PCR amplification of CDR3 regions. Before sequencing, the PCR products went through gel purification. The published analysis was carried out like this. Gene usage analysis of CDR3 amino acid clonotypes relied on the 60 or so TRBV and over 13 TRBJ segments identified across samples. COPE and FqMerger were used to merge filtered high-quality paired reads into contigs. Contigs were aligned with BLAST to IMGT TRBV, TRBD and TRBJ reference genes, and CDR3 was defined per IMGT. Clonotypes above 0.1% frequency were classified as highly expanded clones. Repertoire diversity was measured by Shannon entropy, and V-J evenness by the Gini coefficient. Public clonotypes were defined as clonotypes shared by more than one individual. TCRdb passed the public sequencing reads through fastp at Q25 and MiXCR, retaining productive beta sequences. Here each entry gathers all rows of one CDR3 protein and keeps the most common genes and DNA. The V and J calls were determined by TCRdb, not by the authors. Present in this sample are some 330,000 distinct CDR3 sequences, around 23% of which were seen just once. The top ten constitute 25% to 30% of the sample.

The time point label of this sample denotes: persistent/refractory GD, antithyroid drugs over 5 years with positive TRAb. RNA was extracted from PBMCs in TRIzol for both TCR sequencing and RNA sequencing. The diagnosis of Graves' disease was made according to American Thyroid Association guidelines. Recruitment of patients was carried out at an endocrinology department in Xi'an, China. From each patient, around 9.3 milliliters of peripheral blood was collected into an EDTA anticoagulant tube. Ficoll Paque Plus density gradient separation was used to isolate PBMCs, and no further T cell sorting was done. RNA quality was checked with an Agilent 2100 Bioanalyzer and agarose gel, and concentration with a NanoDrop 2000. The source of the sample is a study of regulatory T cells in long-lasting Graves disease (TCRdb year 2021). About the investigation overall: Persistent Graves' disease was defined as persistently positive TSH receptor autoantibodies together with antithyroid drug treatment for over 5 years. Patients with persistent Graves' disease were compared with patients with newly diagnosed Graves' disease using TCR sequencing and RNA sequencing of peripheral blood. The study was registered as a clinical trial and conducted in China. A total of roughly 33 samples underwent TCR sequencing: some 13 from persistent and around 20 from newly diagnosed Graves' disease patients. In the clinical cohort, patients with persistent Graves' disease had used antithyroid drugs for an average of roughly 10 years. What the research found in general, with its limitations: TRBV28, TRBJ1-2 and TRBJ2-5 were preferentially used in persistent disease, while TRBV20-1 and TRBJ2-1 were favored in newly diagnosed disease. Persistent patients shared more public clonotypes among themselves (roughly 2,700) than newly diagnosed patients did (nearly 1,000). Only peripheral blood was studied, because thyroid tissue, the primary lesion, was inaccessible. Lower TCR Shannon entropy and fewer highly expanded clones were observed in persistent Graves' disease patients than in newly diagnosed patients, which suggested clonal expansion. Sequencing and analysis were limited to the TCR beta chain. The authors acknowledged the small sample size as a limitation that may reduce accuracy.

Spanning cysteine to phenylalanine, the CDR3 consists of 13 amino acids. Only CDR3 DNA remains: 39 bases, in frame from the first base. Germline trimming amounts to 5 bases on V and 5 bases on J, with 6 as the count of junction bases outside the gene matches. The germline V gene (reference sequence) sets CDR1 to LNHDA and CDR2 to SQIVND. The specimen comprised peripheral blood mononuclear cells (PBMCs), sampled when the disease was refractory, from a patient treated with antithyroid drugs. The receptor was isolated from a woman in her forties with Graves disease. Donor details come from another sample of the same person, matched by shared clones. The chain uses TRBV19 and TRBJ2-7, and TRBD1 matches 7 of the central bases. The CDR3 amino acid sequence is: CASSPTGFDEQYF. The bases are TGTGCCAGTAGTCCGACAGGGTTCGACGAGCAGTACTTC.